These 3 T cell receptor beta chains came from one sample sequenced in a study of breast tumors, draining lymph nodes, adjacent tissues. The lymph nodes were axillary draining lymph nodes from breast cancer patients. Using its own MiXCR run on the multiplex PCR reads, TCRdb lists one record per CDR3 protein. The repertoire holds around 130,000 distinct CDR3 sequences, with around a third as singletons. The sequenced sample was axillary lymph node tissue. These receptor sequences come from a female donor with breast cancer. Some clones in this sample may be carry-over from other donors' samples.

About this clonotype: A much larger clone sits a single nucleotide away, making a read error possible. The gene calls are TRBV20-1 and TRBJ2-1; perhaps TRBD1 as D (6 bases). There are 14 residues in the CDR3. CDR1 is DFQATT, CDR2 SNEGSKA, per germline (reference sequence). CDR3 amino acids: CSETGTGTYTEQFF. The DNA for the CDR3 is TGCAGTGAGACGGGAACAGGGACCTACACTGAGCAGTTCTTC.

This clonotype was counted only a few times. The chain recombines TRBV10-3 with TRBJ1-1; maybe TRBD1 (5 bases). The CDR3 contains 13 residues. V gave up 3 bases and J gave up 8 bases, with 13 bases separating them. Germline CDR1 is ENHRY and CDR2 is SYGVKD. CDR3 residues: CAISDPVGREAFF. The CDR3 DNA sequence: TGTGCCATCAGTGACCCCGTGGGGCGAGAAGCTTTCTTT.

In its sample, this clonotype was seen many times. The genes are TRBV6-1 and TRBJ2-5, with 7 bases matching TRBD2. CDR3 size: 12 residues. Germline V CDR1 and CDR2: MNHNS, SASEGT. J was trimmed by 5 bases and V by 6 bases; bases with no gene match: 3. The CDR3 nucleotides are TGTGCCAGCAGGGGAGGGGTTGAGACCCAGTACTTC. Its protein is CASRGGVETQYF.